This TCR beta chain was retrieved from a study of T cell repertoires in cytomegalovirus infection. The CDR3 consists of 13 residues. Germline values: CDR1 DFQATT, CDR2 SNEGSKA (reference sequence). V was pared by 5 bases and J by 1 base, with 9 bases between. TCRdb fed the reads into MiXCR, producing one record per CDR3 protein. This table has 300,000 or so distinct CDR3 sequences, about 23% appearing once. The clonotype originates from a human donor in good health (CMV status not recorded). Some clones in this sample may be carry-over from other donors' samples. The sample consisted of PBMCs. This sequence joins TRBV20-1 and TRBJ2-4; the D gene is possibly TRBD1 (5 bases). The CDR3 region is CSAFKGAKNIQYF. The CDR3 DNA sequence: TGCAGTGCTTTCAAGGGGGCCAAAAACATTCAGTACTTC.